The present TCR beta chain was sequenced within a study of blood T cell repertoires in COVID-19. Study in general: PBMCs, B-cell-depleted T cells, or T cells provided the cDNA or gDNA that made up the material.

The assay was immunoSEQ multiplex PCR, and TCRdb's table has in-frame clones only and misses some. The data contain 270,000 or so clones, roughly 91% of them singletons. Germline CDR1 reads SGHDT; CDR2 reads YYEEEE. There are 14 residues in the CDR3. Between the trimmed V and J ends, which lost 3 bases and 1 base, there was a span of 10 bases. Allocation to cohorts depended on clinical history reported by the participants. This clonotype was obtained from a woman aged 40 to 50 with acute COVID-19. The gene calls are TRBV5-6 and TRBJ2-5; possibly TRBD1 for D (5 bases). The sequencing sample was made of PBMCs or T cells enriched from blood (not recorded which). CDR3 in DNA: TGTGCCAGCAGCTGGACACCTGTCCAAGAGACCCAGTACTTC. It translates to CASSWTPVQETQYF.